Shown below are 7 T cell receptor beta chains from a single sample sequenced in a study of blood T cells in healthy people across ages. A second PCR, run for about 6 to 11 cycles, used a sample-barcoded 5' primer plus a J-beta primer mix. TCRdb recomputed calls from the 5' RACE reads with MiXCR, one row per CDR3 protein. The profile shows hundreds of thousands of distinct CDR3 sequences, approximately 21% of them singletons. Sequencing input: blood. These receptors originate from a man aged 70 or older in good health.

The table lists this clonotype with many counts. V usage is TRBV7-9 and J usage is TRBJ1-4; the D is unclear. The CDR3 runs 16 residues. The V end lost 5 bases, the J end lost 8 bases, and 21 bases lay between the germline ends. CDR1 SEHNR and CDR2 FQNEAQ come from the germline V gene (reference sequence). The CDR3 loop is CASSPAGRTVGEKLFF. Here the CDR3 DNA reads TGTGCCAGCAGCCCAGCGGGTAGGACCGTCGGGGAAAAACTGTTTTTT.

The rearrangement joins TRBV10-3 to TRBJ2-5; a possible D gene is TRBD2 (6 bases). The DNA end favors TRBJ2-7, so the J call may be wrong. This CDR3 contains 14 residues. Germline loops: CDR1 ENHRY, CDR2 SYGVKD. CDR3 sequence reads: CAISSGDSGYEQYF. The DNA for the CDR3 is TGTGCCATCAGTTCCGGGGATAGCGGCTACGAGCAGTACTTC.

V is TRBV20-1 and J is TRBJ2-2; D is perhaps TRBD1 (6 bases). This CDR3 is 15 amino acids long. Germline CDR1 DFQATT, CDR2 SNEGSKA (reference sequence). V was cut by 5 bases and J by 6 bases, with 19 bases left in between. CDR3 sequence reads: CSAAQGFGGAGELFF. The CDR3 DNA sequence: TGCAGTGCTGCACAGGGATTTGGGGGTGCCGGGGAGCTGTTTTTT.

This clonotype was counted between two and nine times. The J gene is TRBJ2-7, the V gene TRBV15; 8 bases fit TRBD1. Germline V gene data show CDR1 as LNHNV and CDR2 as YYDKDF (reference sequence). This CDR3 comprises 16 residues. The V gene end was trimmed by 0 bases and the J gene end by 1 base; junction bases not matched to a gene: 5. The CDR3 is CATSRDRQGASYEQYF. The CDR3 DNA reads TGTGCCACCAGCAGAGATCGGCAGGGGGCTTCCTACGAGCAGTACTTC.

This clonotype was seen once. V usage is TRBV20-1 and J usage is TRBJ2-1, with TRBD2 matching 11 bases. The tail of the sequence fits TRBJ2-7 better, so the J call may be wrong. This CDR3 contains 14 residues. Germline V CDR1 and CDR2: DFQATT, SNEGSKA (reference sequence). For the CDR3, the DNA is TGCAGTGCAACTTTAGCGGGAGGGCCAAACGAGCAGTACTTC. Its translation: CSATLAGGPNEQYF.

This clonotype was detected only a few times. This chain connects TRBV2 to TRBJ2-2, with 7 bases that match TRBD2. Germline V gene sequence: CDR1 SNHLY, CDR2 FYNNEI. This CDR3 comprises 16 residues. Losses at the gene ends were 4 bases for V and 7 bases for J; bases not matched to a gene: 12. CDR3 DNA sequence: TGTGCCAGCAGTGTGATGGGGCGGGAGAAAGGCGGGGAGCTGTTTTTT. It translates to CASSVMGREKGGELFF.

This clonotype has just a few counts. The CDR3 spells CSATLAGGTGELFF. CDR3 coding DNA: TGCAGTGCTACACTAGCGGGAGGAACCGGGGAGCTGTTTTTT. This chain joins TRBV20-1 and TRBJ2-2; 12 positions agree with TRBD2. This CDR3 region has 14 residues. Germline assignment: CDR1 DFQATT and CDR2 SNEGSKA (reference sequence). Trimming cost V 4 bases and J 5 bases; bases outside gene matches: 2.